This TCR beta chain derives from a study of shared clonotypes between healthy human individuals. The donors, all of them Caucasian adults, lived in Nashville, Tennessee. CDR3 size: 15 residues. Germline V lookup: CDR1 KGHSH, CDR2 LQKENI. Trimming cost V 3 bases and J 1 base; bases outside gene matches: 2. As for this clone: Its specificity is unknown.

Generated by immunoSEQ multiplex PCR, the TCRdb table keeps only in-frame clones and is missing some. The sample lists 2 million to 3 million clones, 93% occurring once. Findings and limits, study-wide: Sorted-subset sequencing, rarefaction showed, was incomplete despite large depth. Naive CD4 clonotypes were shared across several donors at around 5%.

The sample taken for sequencing was naive CD4+ T cells from PBMCs. Described subset: CD45RA+ positively selected. The sequence was obtained from a man younger than 35 in good health. Some clones in this sample may be carry-over from other donors' samples. The V and J genes are TRBV18 and TRBJ2-2; TRBD1 matches at 7 bases. The CDR3 spells CASSPAGGNTGELFF. The CDR3 region has the DNA TGTGCCAGCTCACCGGCAGGGGGGAACACCGGGGAGCTGTTTTTT. The entire variable domain, with the rest obtained from reference TRBV18 and TRBJ2-2, is as follows: NAGVMQNPRHLVRRRGQEARLRCSPMKGHSHVYWYRQLPEEGLKFMVYLQKENIIDESGMPKERFSAEFPKEGPSILRIQQVVRGDSAAYFCASSPAGGNTGELFFGEGSRLTVL.